A selection of T cell receptor beta chains follows, all from one sample in a study of OX40 agonist ivuxolimab in advanced cancers. This table comes from immunoSEQ multiplex PCR, and its TCRdb copy is limited to in-frame clones, with some not included. The table includes approximately 60,000 clones, around 86% detected once. Here the sequenced sample was CD4+ or CD8+ T cells sorted from blood, taken in a trial of the OX40 agonist ivuxolimab. All receptors come from an adult with an advanced solid tumor such as melanoma, head and neck, liver or kidney cancer. Both conserved end residues are part of each CDR3. A D gene is named only where the DNA matches it firmly. Clone size is stated in some rows and not others, as once, few, many or a class when expanded.

v_gene,abundance,d_gene,CDR3aa
TRBV4-3,NA,NA,CASSPNRQANYGYTF
TRBV6-5,NA,NA,CASSYRGNTEAFF
TRBV27,few,NA,CASTPGPSSGANVLTF
TRBV27,NA,NA,CASSSSRAGGYTF
TRBV27,once,NA,CASSLSGSGANVLTF
TRBV25-1,NA,TRBD1,CASTGTGQHTYGYTF
TRBV7-9,NA,NA,CASSFKAGAVNIQYF
TRBV10-3,NA,NA,CAISDSPSSGELFF
TRBV9,NA,NA,CASSVGGRDYYGYTF
TRBV9,NA,TRBD2,CASSENSGSPQFF
TRBV27,once,NA,CASGLGQLGNSPLHF
TRBV5-1,once,TRBD2,CASSLGTSGKSTDTQYF
TRBV5-1,NA,NA,CASSLGGPNVAQHF
TRBV10-1,few,NA,CASITGNPYNSPLHF
TRBV10-3,NA,TRBD1,CAISEAGQGGQPQHF
TRBV6-1,NA,NA,CASSRYEQYF
TRBV6-5,NA,NA,CASSRTSTSGEQFF
TRBV9,NA,NA,CASSPSVGYEQYF
TRBV6-6,NA,NA,CASSYSAPRNTEAFF
TRBV11-2,NA,NA,CASSPRLLNTEAFF
TRBV2,NA,NA,CASRIDGNQPQHF
TRBV2,NA,NA,CASSVTSNTGELFF
TRBV7-2,NA,TRBD2,CASNFQGDYRNEQFF
TRBV9,NA,TRBD2,CASSERLAPGELFF
TRBV5-5,NA,NA,CASSLDGGAGTYNEQFF
TRBV18,NA,TRBD1,CASSPKDRGNANTGELFF
TRBV19,NA,TRBD1,CASSIDREYGEQYF
TRBV18,NA,NA,CASSPPYPGAGNTIYF
TRBV5-6,NA,TRBD1,CASSPDITGVYNEQFF
TRBV6-5,NA,NA,CASSYGSTDTQYF
TRBV6-5,NA,NA,CASSYRHPYEQYF
TRBV28,NA,NA,CASSGERSDSPLHF
TRBV9,NA,NA,CASSVVASASYEQYF
TRBV5-1,NA,TRBD1,CASSLEGRGGQPQHF
TRBV2,NA,NA,CASSVVGYTF
TRBV6-5,NA,NA,CASSYGQGRHEQYF
TRBV2,NA,NA,CASSDTGRSYEQYF
TRBV9,NA,TRBD1,CASSVGQGMSSGNTIYF
TRBV6-5,NA,NA,CASSSSEGGGLYGYTF
TRBV5-5,NA,TRBD1,CASSLYMALAGQGIYEQYF